This T cell receptor (beta chain) was identified in a study of blood T cell repertoires in COVID-19. V lost 2 bases, J lost 0 bases, and 5 bases lay in between. This CDR3 is 14 amino acids long. CDR1 LNHDA and CDR2 SQIVND come from the germline V gene (reference sequence). A word on this clone: The identical CDR3 is also encoded by other nucleotide sequences in the sample.

Clones were read by immunoSEQ multiplex PCR, and TCRdb kept only the in-frame ones, dropping some. The repertoire includes 100,000 to 150,000 clones, around three quarters of them detected once, and 2% to 2.5% sits in the top ten. The V call is TRBV19, the J call TRBJ1-5, with unresolved D. Sequenced: peripheral blood. The source is a woman in her 70s with acute or convalescent COVID-19. CDR3 sequence: CASSIPNSNQPQHF. For the CDR3, the DNA is TGTGCCAGTAGTATACCAAATAGCAATCAGCCCCAGCATTTT.